Many counts were recorded for the clone carrying this TCR beta chain. The record originates from a study of read filtering for tumor transcriptome and immune sequencing. This CDR3 spans 13 amino acids. Germline assignment: CDR1 DFQATT and CDR2 SNEGSKA (reference sequence). Trimming at V came to 6 bases and at J to 7 bases, leaving 7 bases not matched to a gene. The library was built from about 370 ng RNA with molecular barcoded adaptors for alpha/delta and beta/gamma chains. TCRdb reprocessed the reads via MiXCR and lists one record per CDR3 protein. This table has roughly 61,000 distinct CDR3 sequences, approximately 13% appearing once.

The sequence derives from a donor aged 40 or older with multiple myeloma. The V call is TRBV20-1, the J call TRBJ2-7, with TRBD1 matching over 12 bases. Sequencing was performed on a population of CD138-negative cells sorted from bone marrow. CDR3 region: CSAEGQGAQEQYF. The CDR3 bases are TGCAGTGCGGAGGGACAGGGGGCGCAAGAGCAGTACTTC.